This T cell receptor beta chain was observed in a study of cytotoxic CD8 clonotypes in ibrutinib-treated CLL. Broader study findings: Public clonotypes showed up rarely, and on treatment they shrank or held steady.

The V end lost 6 bases, the J end lost 2 bases, and 10 bases lay between the germline ends. The V gene's germline CDR1 is KGHSH and CDR2 LQKENI. This CDR3 is built from 13 residues. In the case of this clone: Its matching antigen is unknown.

Profiled with immunoSEQ multiplex PCR; TCRdb holds only in-frame clones, not every one. The table records 120,000 to 150,000 clones, 75% to 95% of them present only once. This clonotype originated in a human donor with chronic lymphocytic leukemia. Sequenced material: PBMCs, taken after 12 months of ibrutinib treatment. The V gene is TRBV18, the J gene TRBJ1-2, with D perhaps TRBD1 (6 bases). The CDR3 spells CASSLDRNYGYTF. DNA of the CDR3: TGTGCCAGCTCCCTGGACAGAAACTATGGCTACACCTTC.